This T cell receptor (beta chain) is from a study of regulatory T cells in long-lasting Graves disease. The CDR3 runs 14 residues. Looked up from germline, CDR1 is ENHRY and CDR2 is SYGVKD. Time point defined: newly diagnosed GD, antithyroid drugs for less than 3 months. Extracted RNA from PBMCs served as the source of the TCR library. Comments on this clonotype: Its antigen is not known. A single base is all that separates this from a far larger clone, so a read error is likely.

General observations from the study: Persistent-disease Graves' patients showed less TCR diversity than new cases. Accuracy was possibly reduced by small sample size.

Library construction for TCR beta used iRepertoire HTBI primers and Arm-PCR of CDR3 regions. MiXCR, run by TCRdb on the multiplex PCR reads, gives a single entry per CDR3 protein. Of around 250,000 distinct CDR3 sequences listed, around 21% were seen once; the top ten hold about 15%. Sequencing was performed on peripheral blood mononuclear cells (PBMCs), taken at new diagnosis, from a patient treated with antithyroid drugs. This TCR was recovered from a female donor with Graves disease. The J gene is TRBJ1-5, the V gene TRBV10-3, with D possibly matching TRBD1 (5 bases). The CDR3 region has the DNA TGTGCCAGCAGTCGGGCAGGGATCAATCAGCCCCAGCATTTT. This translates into CASSRAGINQPQHF.